This TCR beta chain comes out of a study of CD8+CD57+ T cells in acquired aplastic anemia. Across the whole study: Recorded DNA amounts for sorted CD4+ and CD8+ cells had an average of approximately 3 ug. Reads per healthy sample averaged about 10 million (CD4+) and 11 million to 13 million (CD8+).

This clonotype showed up many times. It was genomic DNA that served as the template for profiling TCR beta VDJ and CDR3. TCRdb recomputed calls from the reads with MiXCR, one row per CDR3 protein. This sample has around 400,000 distinct CDR3 sequences, with 65% to 80% found just once. Germline CDR1 reads MNHNS; CDR2 reads SASEGT. The CDR3 length is 14 residues. The ends were cut back, 3 bases at V and 4 bases at J, with 10 bases in the middle. The sequence came from a human donor in good health, serving as a control. The V call is TRBV6-1, the J call TRBJ1-5; no definite D call. Sequencing input: sorted CD4+, CD8+, or CD8+CD57+ T cells (not recorded which) from PBMCs. The DNA of the CDR3 is TGTGCCAGCAGTGAGGTTCCTAAAAATCAGCCCCAGCATTTT. Encoded protein: CASSEVPKNQPQHF.